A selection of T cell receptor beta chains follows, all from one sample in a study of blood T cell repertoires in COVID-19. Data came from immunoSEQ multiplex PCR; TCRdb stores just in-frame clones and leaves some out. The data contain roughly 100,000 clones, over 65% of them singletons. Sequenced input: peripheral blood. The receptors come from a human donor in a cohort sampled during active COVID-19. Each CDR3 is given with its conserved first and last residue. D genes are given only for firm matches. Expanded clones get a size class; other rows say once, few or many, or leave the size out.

CASSLGGSYEQYF	TGTGCCAGCAGCCTCGGGGGGTCCTACGAGCAGTACTTC	TRBD2	TRBV6-5	13	TRBJ2-7	few
CASSGAGVWDTQYF	TGTGCCAGCAGTGGGGCGGGCGTTTGGGATACGCAGTATTTT	-	TRBV2	14	TRBJ2-3	-
CASSHRTSGGAGEQFF	TGTGCCAGCAGCCATCGGACTAGCGGGGGGGCGGGCGAGCAGTTCTTC	TRBD2	TRBV3-1/TRBV3-2	16	TRBJ2-1	once
CASREGGGNTIYF	TGTGCCAGCAGAGAGGGAGGTGGAAACACCATATATTTT	-	TRBV28	13	TRBJ1-3	-
CTGTSGNEQFF	TGCACAGGGACTAGTGGCAATGAGCAGTTCTTC	TRBD2	TRBV29-1	11	TRBJ2-1	-
CASKGGQTMDTQYF	TGTGCCAGCAAAGGGGGACAGACGATGGATACGCAGTATTTT	TRBD1	TRBV4-2	14	TRBJ2-3	-
CSVARQGLFYGYTF	TGCAGCGTTGCAAGACAGGGATTATTCTATGGCTACACCTTC	TRBD1	TRBV29-1	14	TRBJ1-2	once
CASSLGGGPYEQYF	TGCGCCAGCAGCCTCGGCGGGGGTCCCTACGAGCAGTACTTC	TRBD2	TRBV10-2	14	TRBJ2-7	-
CASSTLGPAGNQPQHF	TGTGCCAGCAGTACACTGGGGCCGGCGGGCAATCAGCCCCAGCATTTT	-	TRBV28	16	TRBJ1-5	-
CASSYSAGSDGYTF	TGTGCCAGCAGTTACTCTGCAGGATCCGATGGCTACACCTTC	-	TRBV6-5	14	TRBJ1-2	few
CASSAQPGQGVQYF	TGTGCCAGCAGCGCCCAACCGGGACAGGGGGTTCAGTACTTC	TRBD1	TRBV27	14	TRBJ2-4	-
CASSRGTATGELFF	TGCGCCAGCAGCCGAGGGACAGCCACCGGGGAGCTGTTTTTT	TRBD1	TRBV5-1	14	TRBJ2-2	-
CASSIQGLGGYTF	TGTGCCAGCAGCATCCAGGGGCTGGGTGGCTACACCTTC	-	TRBV5-5	13	TRBJ1-2	-
CASSPVPGKEKLFF	TGTGCCAGCTCACCAGTTCCGGGGAAGGAAAAACTGTTTTTT	-	TRBV18	14	TRBJ1-4	-
CASSGTSGGADETQYF	TGTGCCAGCAGCGGGACTAGCGGGGGGGCTGATGAGACCCAGTACTTC	TRBD2	TRBV2	16	TRBJ2-5	-
CASSLRVTEAFF	TGTGCCAGCAGTCTCAGGGTGACTGAAGCTTTCTTT	-	TRBV12-3/TRBV12-4	12	TRBJ1-1	-
CASSPGQMQETQYF	TGTGCCAGCTCACCCGGACAGATGCAAGAGACCCAGTACTTC	-	TRBV18	14	TRBJ2-5	-
CASSHLGRNTEAFF	TGTGCCAGCAGCCATTTGGGCCGAAACACTGAAGCTTTCTTT	-	TRBV3-1/TRBV3-2	14	TRBJ1-1	-
CASSPGGRASTDTQYF	TGCGCCAGCAGCCCTGGAGGTAGGGCTTCCACAGATACGCAGTATTTT	-	TRBV5-1	16	TRBJ2-3	-
CASSAGLAGSSQYF	TGTGCCAGTAGTGCCGGACTAGCGGGGAGTTCCCAGTACTTC	TRBD2	TRBV19	14	TRBJ2-5	-
CATSDHQTANTGELFF	TGTGCCACCAGTGATCACCAGACTGCGAACACCGGGGAGCTGTTTTTT	-	TRBV24-1	16	TRBJ2-2	-
CASSQAGTGDGYTF	TGCGCCAGCAGCCAGGCCGGGACAGGGGATGGCTACACCTTC	TRBD1	TRBV5-1	14	TRBJ1-2	-
CASSTQGRRDQETQYF	TGTGCCAGCAGCACACAGGGCCGACGAGACCAAGAGACCCAGTACTTC	-	TRBV7-8	16	TRBJ2-5	few
CASKAGGGTDTQYF	TGCGCCAGTAAAGCGGGGGGCGGTACAGATACGCAGTATTTT	TRBD2	TRBV5-1	14	TRBJ2-3	-
CATSDARDNNEQFF	TGTGCCACCAGTGATGCTCGGGACAACAATGAGCAGTTCTTC	-	TRBV24-1	14	TRBJ2-1	-
CASIQGGRANSNTQYF	TGCGCCAGCATTCAAGGGGGCCGGGCCAATAGTAATACGCAGTATTTT	TRBD1	TRBV10-1	16	TRBJ2-3	-
CASSLALGGRSGNTIYF	TGTGCCAGCAGCTTAGCGTTGGGCGGGCGCTCTGGAAACACCATATATTTT	-	TRBV7-6	17	TRBJ1-3	-
CASSYREENSPLHF	TGTGCCAGCAGTTACCGGGAGGAGAATTCACCCCTCCACTTT	-	TRBV6-6	14	TRBJ1-6	-
CASSPSGNSEAFF	TGTGCCAGCAGTCCCTCAGGGAATTCCGAAGCTTTCTTT	-	TRBV27	13	TRBJ1-1	-
CASSLGQGTDTQYF	TGTGCCAGCAGCCTCGGACAGGGCACAGATACGCAGTATTTT	TRBD1	TRBV9	14	TRBJ2-3	-
CATSGAGVSSDTQYF	TGTGCCACCAGTGGGGCGGGGGTGAGTTCAGATACGCAGTATTTT	TRBD2	TRBV24-1	15	TRBJ2-3	-
CASSFGTGSETQYF	TGTGCCAGCAGCTTTGGGACAGGGAGTGAGACCCAGTACTTC	TRBD1	TRBV3-1/TRBV3-2	14	TRBJ2-5	once
CASSIDTSPSYEQYF	TGTGCCAGCAGCATTGACACATCACCCTCCTACGAGCAGTACTTC	-	TRBV5-4	15	TRBJ2-7	-
CASSQVRSTDTQYF	TGTGCCAGCAGCCAAGTCCGGAGCACAGATACGCAGTATTTT	-	TRBV3-1/TRBV3-2	14	TRBJ2-3	-
CASSVNLVNDSPLHF	TGTGCCAGCAGTGTGAACTTGGTTAATGATTCACCCCTCCACTTT	-	TRBV7-2	15	TRBJ1-6	-
CASSKGLAGYEQYF	TGCGCCAGCAGCAAGGGACTAGCGGGGTACGAGCAGTACTTC	TRBD2	TRBV5-1	14	TRBJ2-7	-
CASSQYPVFTGELFF	TGTGCCAGCAGCCAATATCCGGTCTTCACCGGGGAGCTGTTTTTT	-	TRBV3-1/TRBV3-2	15	TRBJ2-2	-
CASRPTGEGTYEQYF	TGTGCCAGCAGACCGACAGGGGAGGGGACCTACGAGCAGTACTTC	-	TRBV2	15	TRBJ2-7	-
CASTLPGVEGEKLFF	TGTGCCAGCACACTCCCCGGGGTGGAGGGCGAAAAACTGTTTTTT	-	TRBV6-6	15	TRBJ1-4	-
CASRTGNTEAFF	TGTGCCAGTAGGACAGGTAACACTGAAGCTTTCTTT	TRBD1	TRBV6-7	12	TRBJ1-1	once
CASSFQGAEGEKLFF	TGTGCCAGCAGTTTCCAGGGGGCGGAGGGTGAAAAACTGTTTTTT	TRBD1	TRBV6-4	15	TRBJ1-4	-
CASSQGQLGTDTQYF	TGTGCCAGCAGCCAAGGACAGCTCGGCACAGATACGCAGTATTTT	-	TRBV5-6	15	TRBJ2-3	-
CASSPQGANTEAFF	TGTGCCAGTAGTCCCCAGGGGGCGAACACTGAAGCTTTCTTT	TRBD1	TRBV19	14	TRBJ1-1	few
CASSPLSYTGELFF	TGTGCCAGCTCACCACTTTCGTACACCGGGGAGCTGTTTTTT	-	TRBV18	14	TRBJ2-2	-
CAIGFGTNPGTGNTGELFF	TGTGCCATCGGGTTCGGTACCAATCCCGGGACAGGGAACACCGGGGAGCTGTTTTTT	TRBD1	TRBV10-3	19	TRBJ2-2	few
CASSPRQNMNTEAFF	TGTGCCAGCAGCCCACGACAGAATATGAACACTGAAGCTTTCTTT	-	TRBV6-5	15	TRBJ1-1	once
CASTAGGGVGGYTF	TGTGCCAGCACCGCAGGGGGAGGCGTCGGTGGCTACACCTTC	TRBD1	TRBV2	14	TRBJ1-2	few
CASSLVEGNYGYTF	TGCGCCAGCAGCTTGGTAGAGGGCAACTATGGCTACACCTTC	-	TRBV5-1	14	TRBJ1-2	-
CASSLRGRTNTEAFF	TGCGCCAGCAGCTTACGAGGGAGAACGAACACTGAAGCTTTCTTT	-	TRBV5-1	15	TRBJ1-1	-
CASSTGAGGNTEAFF	TGTGCCAGTAGTACCGGCGCAGGGGGAAACACTGAAGCTTTCTTT	TRBD1	TRBV19	15	TRBJ1-1	-
CSALDGGVF	TGCAGTGCCCTAGACGGGGGGGTTTTT	-	TRBV20-1	9	TRBJ1-4	-
CASSLDSNTEAFF	TGTGCCAGCAGCTTAGATAGTAACACTGAAGCTTTCTTT	-	TRBV7-9	13	TRBJ1-1	-
CASSEHSGNTIYF	TGTGCCAGCAGCGAACACTCTGGAAACACCATATATTTT	-	TRBV9	13	TRBJ1-3	-
CASSVSGTLATNEKLFF	TGTGCCAGCAGCGTATCCGGGACACTAGCAACTAATGAAAAACTGTTTTTT	-	TRBV9	17	TRBJ1-4	-
CASKGQGRPNEKLFF	TGTGCCAGCAAGGGGCAGGGGCGGCCTAATGAAAAACTGTTTTTT	-	TRBV28	15	TRBJ1-4	-
CASSPEGTASDEQFF	TGCGCCAGCAGCCCGGAAGGGACAGCCAGCGATGAGCAGTTCTTC	TRBD1	TRBV5-1	15	TRBJ2-1	-
CASSSEAGGPHEQYF	TGTGCCAGCAGCAGCGAAGCGGGGGGTCCCCACGAGCAGTACTTC	TRBD2	TRBV11-2	15	TRBJ2-7	-